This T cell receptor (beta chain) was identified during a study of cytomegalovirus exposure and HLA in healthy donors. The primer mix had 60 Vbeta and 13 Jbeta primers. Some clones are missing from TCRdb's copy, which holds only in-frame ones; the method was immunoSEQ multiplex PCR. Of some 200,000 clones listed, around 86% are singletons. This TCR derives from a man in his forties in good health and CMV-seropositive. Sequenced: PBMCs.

The CDR3 DNA follows: TGTGCCTGGAGTGTTCGGGGGAACTACGAGCAGTACTTC. Protein sequence: CAWSVRGNYEQYF. The J gene is TRBJ2-7, the V gene TRBV30, with D perhaps matching TRBD2 (6 bases). The CDR3 length is 13 residues. Germline CDR1 reads GTSNPN; CDR2 reads SVGIG (reference sequence). V lost 0 bases, J lost 3 bases, and 9 bases lay in between. The full variable domain, its missing parts supplied by reference TRBV30 and TRBJ2-7, is SQTIHQWPATLVQPVGSPLSLECTVEGTSNPNLYWYRQAAGRGLQLLFYSVGIGQISSEVPQNLSASRPQDRQFILSSKKLLLSDSGFYLCAWSVRGNYEQYFGPGTRLTVT.